This T cell receptor beta chain was sequenced for a study of T-cell memory formation after mild COVID-19. The wider study: TCR clusters were largely donor specific. Overall study results and limits: There were some responding clones in pre-infection memory, which suggested that cross-reactive memory had joined. CD4+ contracting clones were mainly CM and EM; CD8+ ones, EMRA.

CDR3 length: 13 amino acids. The V gene's germline CDR1 is KGHDR and CDR2 SFDVKD. Trimming stripped 0 bases from V and 6 bases from J, with 6 bases between. To note about this clonotype: The antigen is not known.

5'RACE with constant-segment primers yielded barcoded, UMI-tagged TCR alpha and TCR beta cDNA libraries. From the 5' RACE reads, TCRdb called clonotypes with MiXCR, one entry per CDR3 protein. Of about 430,000 distinct CDR3 sequences listed, 15% to 20% were seen once; the top ten hold around a fifth. The receptor was derived from a young man who had mild COVID-19 (a few samples of this study predate the infection). Cell type and time point are not known. Sequenced: PBMCs or a T cell subset sorted from them (not recorded which). This chain connects TRBV24-1 to TRBJ2-3; D remains ambiguous. The CDR3 loop is CATSDLQADTQYF. As DNA, the CDR3 is TGTGCCACCAGTGATTTGCAGGCGGATACGCAGTATTTT.